This note documents a single T cell receptor beta chain sequence. Only in-frame clones appear in the TCRdb table, and some are missing; sequencing was by immunoSEQ multiplex PCR. The sample has around 450,000 clones, around nine tenths seen once; the top ten hold just under 2%. The data derive from a study of blood T cell repertoires in COVID-19. Germline CDR1 reads SEHNR; CDR2 reads FQNEAQ (reference sequence). The CDR3 runs 13 residues. Trimming stripped 8 bases from V and 7 bases from J, with 12 bases between. What was sequenced was PBMCs or T cells enriched from blood (not recorded which). The sequence came from a woman in her late teens or twenties with acute COVID-19. The V gene is TRBV7-9, the J gene TRBJ1-6, with D unresolved. CDR3 in DNA: TGTGCCAGCCATCGGTCCCAAAATTCACCCCTCCACTTT. As protein: CASHRSQNSPLHF.